Listed below are T cell receptor beta chains from one sample, sequenced in a study of blood T cell repertoires in COVID-19. Assay used: immunoSEQ multiplex PCR; TCRdb lists only in-frame clones, some missing. This table holds roughly 15,000 clones, roughly 88% found once. Material for sequencing was peripheral blood. The receptors stem from a man in his sixties or seventies in a cohort sampled during active COVID-19. Each CDR3 is given with its conserved first and last residue. D genes are given only for firm matches. Where a row states a size, it is once, few, many or the class of an expanded clone; other rows omit it.

CDR3nt	CDR3aa	j_gene	abundance	d_gene	v_gene
TGTGCCAGTGCCTCAGGGTCGAGGAGAGAGCAGTTCTTC	CASASGSRREQFF	TRBJ2-1	few	-	TRBV19
TGTGCCACCAGCGCCCGGACAGGGGCTAACACAGATACGCAGTATTTT	CATSARTGANTDTQYF	TRBJ2-3	-	TRBD1	TRBV15
TGTGCCAGCAGTTTTCAACAGAGCACAGATACGCAGTATTTT	CASSFQQSTDTQYF	TRBJ2-3	-	-	TRBV27
TGCGCCAGCAGACAAAGATACACGGGAGATACGCAGTATTTT	CASRQRYTGDTQYF	TRBJ2-3	-	-	TRBV4-1
TGTGCCAGCAGTTGGGAACGCGGGAGGGCCCTCGGGGAGTTCTTC	CASSWERGRALGEFF	TRBJ2-1	-	TRBD2	TRBV6-6
TGCGCCAGCAGCTTACGGACAGGGAGGTCCTACAATGAGCAGTTCTTC	CASSLRTGRSYNEQFF	TRBJ2-1	-	TRBD1	TRBV5-1
TGCGCCAGCAGCTTGGAAGGGGGCTATGAAGCTTTCTTT	CASSLEGGYEAFF	TRBJ1-1	-	TRBD1	TRBV5-1
TGTGCCAGCAGTTCTGGTGGGGGCAGTCTCTCCTACGAGCAGTACTTC	CASSSGGGSLSYEQYF	TRBJ2-7	-	-	TRBV28
TGTGCCTGGAGCGGACTAGCGGGAAAGGGTGGGCAGTACTTC	CAWSGLAGKGGQYF	TRBJ2-7	-	TRBD2	TRBV30
TGTGCCAGCAGTTATAATCCACAGCCGAACACTGAAGCTTTCTTT	CASSYNPQPNTEAFF	TRBJ1-1	-	-	TRBV6-5
TGTGCCAGCAGCTTTCTCCGGGGACAGGGGGGAAGGAATGAGCAGTTCTTC	CASSFLRGQGGRNEQFF	TRBJ2-1	-	TRBD1	TRBV5-5
TGTGCCAGCAGCCCGGACAGGGGAATCCAGCCCCAGCATTTT	CASSPDRGIQPQHF	TRBJ1-5	-	TRBD1	TRBV7-2
TGCGCCAGCAGCCGGGGACTAGCGGGACTTCCAGATACGCAGTATTTT	CASSRGLAGLPDTQYF	TRBJ2-3	-	TRBD2	TRBV4-3
TGTGCCAGAAGCCCGACAGGATCTAATGAAAAACTGTTTTTT	CARSPTGSNEKLFF	TRBJ1-4	-	-	TRBV5-3
TGTGCCAGCAGCCGATCCGGGACTAGCTTCAGCGAGCAGTACTTC	CASSRSGTSFSEQYF	TRBJ2-7	-	TRBD2	TRBV6-5
TGCAGCGCCCTCAAGGACAGGGTCGATGAAAAACTGTTTTTT	CSALKDRVDEKLFF	TRBJ1-4	-	TRBD1	TRBV29-1
TGCGCCAGCAGCTTACAGGGGGATGCTAATGAAAAACTGTTTTTT	CASSLQGDANEKLFF	TRBJ1-4	-	TRBD1	TRBV5-1
TGCAGCGTATATTTCCGGGACAGCCAAGAGACCCAGTACTTC	CSVYFRDSQETQYF	TRBJ2-5	-	TRBD1	TRBV29-1
TGTGCCAGCTCACCGAGGCCGGGACTAGCGGGAGGAGGTGAGCAGTTCTTC	CASSPRPGLAGGGEQFF	TRBJ2-1	-	TRBD2	TRBV18